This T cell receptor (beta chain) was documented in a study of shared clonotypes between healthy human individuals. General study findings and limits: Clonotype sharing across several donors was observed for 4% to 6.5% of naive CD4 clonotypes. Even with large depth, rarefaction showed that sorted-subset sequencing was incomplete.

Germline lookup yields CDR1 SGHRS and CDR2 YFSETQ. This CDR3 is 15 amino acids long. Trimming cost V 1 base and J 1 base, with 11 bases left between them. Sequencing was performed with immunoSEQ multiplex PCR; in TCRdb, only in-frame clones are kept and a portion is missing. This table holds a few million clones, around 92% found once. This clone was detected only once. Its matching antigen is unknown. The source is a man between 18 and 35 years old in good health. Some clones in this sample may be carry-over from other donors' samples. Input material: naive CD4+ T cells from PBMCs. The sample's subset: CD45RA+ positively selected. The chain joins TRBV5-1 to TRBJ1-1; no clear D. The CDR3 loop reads CASSLPLGGNTEAFF. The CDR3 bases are TGCGCCAGCAGCTTGCCCCTGGGAGGGAACACTGAAGCTTTCTTT.